The rows below give T cell receptor beta chains drawn from one sample of a study of PD-L1 blockade in urothelial cancer. Generated by immunoSEQ multiplex PCR, the TCRdb table keeps only in-frame clones and is missing some. The sample yields about 74,000 clones, 85% to 90% seen once. This sample comprised PBMCs, obtained around atezolizumab (anti-PD-L1) treatment. The receptors come from a man aged 65 to 79 with urothelial cancer. Both conserved end residues are part of each CDR3. Each record gives: CDR3 protein, CDR3 DNA, J gene, V gene, D gene, clone size. The D gene is left open where the match is weak. Clone size, where shown, is once, few, many, or a class for clones that have expanded.

cdr3_aa: CASSVEPPGADTGELFF
cdr3_nt: TGTGCCAGCAGCGTAGAGCCCCCTGGGGCGGACACCGGGGAGCTGTTTTTT
j_call: TRBJ2-2
v_call: TRBV9
d_call: -
clone_size: -

cdr3_aa: CSVEVQGADTQYF
cdr3_nt: TGCAGCGTTGAAGTTCAGGGGGCAGATACGCAGTATTTT
j_call: TRBJ2-3
v_call: TRBV29-1
d_call: TRBD1
clone_size: -

cdr3_aa: CASSVGRQGNEKLFF
cdr3_nt: TGTGCCAGCAGCGTAGGGCGTCAGGGTAATGAAAAACTGTTTTTT
j_call: TRBJ1-4
v_call: TRBV9
d_call: -
clone_size: -

cdr3_aa: CASSYDRGRTGELFF
cdr3_nt: TGTGCCAGCAGTTACGACAGGGGGCGGACCGGGGAGCTGTTTTTT
j_call: TRBJ2-2
v_call: TRBV6-5
d_call: TRBD1
clone_size: -

cdr3_aa: CASRQGRNEQYF
cdr3_nt: TGTGCCAGCCGACAGGGGCGGAACGAGCAGTACTTC
j_call: TRBJ2-7
v_call: TRBV28
d_call: TRBD1
clone_size: -

cdr3_aa: CASSPRVNTEAFF
cdr3_nt: TGTGCCAGCAGCCCCCGGGTTAACACTGAAGCTTTCTTT
j_call: TRBJ1-1
v_call: TRBV5-4
d_call: -
clone_size: -

cdr3_aa: CASKGGLPTDTQYF
cdr3_nt: TGTGCCAGCAAGGGGGGGCTCCCCACAGATACGCAGTATTTT
j_call: TRBJ2-3
v_call: TRBV11-2
d_call: -
clone_size: -

cdr3_aa: CASSPPGAYEQYF
cdr3_nt: TGTGCCAGCAGCCCCCCGGGGGCCTACGAGCAGTACTTC
j_call: TRBJ2-7
v_call: TRBV28
d_call: -
clone_size: -

cdr3_aa: CASSPRETGLYEQYF
cdr3_nt: TGTGCCAGCAGCCCGCGGGAGACGGGACTATACGAGCAGTACTTC
j_call: TRBJ2-7
v_call: TRBV4-2
d_call: TRBD2
clone_size: -

cdr3_aa: CASSYGMRQGAFSGAYDGYTF
cdr3_nt: TGTGCCAGCAGTTATGGGATGAGACAGGGGGCTTTTTCAGGGGCGTATGATGGCTACACCTTC
j_call: TRBJ1-2
v_call: TRBV27
d_call: TRBD1
clone_size: -

cdr3_aa: CASSVEGQNTEAFF
cdr3_nt: TGTGCCAGCAGCGTAGAGGGGCAGAACACTGAAGCTTTCTTT
j_call: TRBJ1-1
v_call: TRBV9
d_call: -
clone_size: -

cdr3_aa: CASSLYPLEQYF
cdr3_nt: TGTGCCAGCAGTTTATATCCACTCGAGCAGTACTTC
j_call: TRBJ2-7
v_call: TRBV28
d_call: -
clone_size: -

cdr3_aa: CASSQGTSGTYRNTGELFF
cdr3_nt: TGTGCCAGCTCACAAGGAACTAGCGGGACCTATCGGAACACCGGGGAGCTGTTTTTT
j_call: TRBJ2-2
v_call: TRBV18
d_call: TRBD2
clone_size: -

cdr3_aa: CASSQEWSNNEQFF
cdr3_nt: TGTGCCAGCAGCCAAGAATGGAGTAACAATGAGCAGTTCTTC
j_call: TRBJ2-1
v_call: TRBV4-2
d_call: -
clone_size: -

cdr3_aa: CASSLSSQELGQYF
cdr3_nt: TGTGCCAGCAGCCTGTCGTCACAGGAACTGGGGCAGTACTTC
j_call: TRBJ2-7
v_call: TRBV7-9
d_call: -
clone_size: once

cdr3_aa: CASSYGPNTEAFF
cdr3_nt: TGTGCCAGCAGTTACGGGCCGAACACTGAAGCTTTCTTT
j_call: TRBJ1-1
v_call: TRBV6-5
d_call: -
clone_size: -

cdr3_aa: CASRAPGANVLTF
cdr3_nt: TGTGCCAGCAGAGCACCTGGGGCCAACGTCCTGACTTTC
j_call: TRBJ2-6
v_call: TRBV27
d_call: -
clone_size: -

cdr3_aa: CASRAGTSGTGELFF
cdr3_nt: TGTGCCAGCAGAGCCGGGACTAGCGGCACCGGGGAGCTGTTTTTT
j_call: TRBJ2-2
v_call: TRBV27
d_call: TRBD2
clone_size: -

cdr3_aa: CASSWTGGAVYEQYF
cdr3_nt: TGTGCCAGCAGCTGGACAGGGGGCGCCGTGTACGAGCAGTACTTC
j_call: TRBJ2-7
v_call: TRBV5-4
d_call: TRBD1
clone_size: -

cdr3_aa: CASSFFPGNQYEQYF
cdr3_nt: TGCGCCAGCAGCTTTTTCCCCGGGAATCAGTACGAGCAGTACTTC
j_call: TRBJ2-7
v_call: TRBV5-1
d_call: -
clone_size: -

cdr3_aa: CASRFRSRGEKLFF
cdr3_nt: TGTGCCAGCCGATTCCGCTCAAGGGGTGAAAAACTGTTTTTT
j_call: TRBJ1-4
v_call: TRBV19
d_call: -
clone_size: -

cdr3_aa: CASSLPSGTSGRVPNEQFF
cdr3_nt: TGTGCCAGCAGCCTTCCTTCTGGGACTAGCGGGAGGGTCCCAAATGAGCAGTTCTTC
j_call: TRBJ2-1
v_call: TRBV7-9
d_call: TRBD2
clone_size: -

cdr3_aa: CASSLAGGKPYEQYF
cdr3_nt: TGTGCCAGCAGCTTAGCTGGGGGGAAGCCTTACGAGCAGTACTTC
j_call: TRBJ2-7
v_call: TRBV7-9
d_call: -
clone_size: -

cdr3_aa: CASRESSYEQYF
cdr3_nt: TGTGCCAGCAGGGAGAGCTCCTACGAGCAGTACTTC
j_call: TRBJ2-7
v_call: TRBV6-5
d_call: -
clone_size: -

cdr3_aa: CASSRGEGVGQPQHF
cdr3_nt: TGTGCCAGCAGTAGAGGGGAGGGCGTCGGTCAGCCCCAGCATTTT
j_call: TRBJ1-5
v_call: TRBV6-1
d_call: -
clone_size: -

cdr3_aa: CASRRGGARDQYF
cdr3_nt: TGTGCCAGCAGGAGAGGGGGGGCCAGGGACCAGTACTTC
j_call: TRBJ2-5
v_call: TRBV28
d_call: -
clone_size: -

cdr3_aa: CASSPRISGANVLTF
cdr3_nt: TGTGCCAGCAGCCCCAGGATCTCTGGGGCCAACGTCCTGACTTTC
j_call: TRBJ2-6
v_call: TRBV7-2
d_call: -
clone_size: few

cdr3_aa: CASSIRVKVNTEAFF
cdr3_nt: TGTGCCAGTAGTATCAGGGTAAAGGTGAACACTGAAGCTTTCTTT
j_call: TRBJ1-1
v_call: TRBV19
d_call: -
clone_size: -

cdr3_aa: CASSMSPYSNQPQHF
cdr3_nt: TGTGCCAGTAGTATGAGCCCCTATAGCAATCAGCCCCAGCATTTT
j_call: TRBJ1-5
v_call: TRBV19
d_call: -
clone_size: -

cdr3_aa: CASSTRQGAGELFF
cdr3_nt: TGTGCCAGCAGTACTAGACAGGGGGCCGGGGAGCTGTTTTTT
j_call: TRBJ2-2
v_call: TRBV2
d_call: TRBD1
clone_size: -

cdr3_aa: CSVVPRPGRASADTQYF
cdr3_nt: TGCAGCGTTGTCCCCCGGCCTGGGAGGGCCTCGGCAGATACGCAGTATTTT
j_call: TRBJ2-3
v_call: TRBV29-1
d_call: TRBD2
clone_size: -

cdr3_aa: CASSSDRGLWQPQHF
cdr3_nt: TGTGCCAGTAGTTCGGACAGGGGGCTTTGGCAGCCCCAGCATTTT
j_call: TRBJ1-5
v_call: TRBV19
d_call: TRBD1
clone_size: -

cdr3_aa: CSVADRSSSYNEQFF
cdr3_nt: TGCAGCGTTGCGGACAGGTCAAGCTCCTACAATGAGCAGTTCTTC
j_call: TRBJ2-1
v_call: TRBV29-1
d_call: TRBD1
clone_size: -

cdr3_aa: CASSRTARAREGHQPQHF
cdr3_nt: TGTGCCAGTAGTAGGACAGCCCGGGCCAGGGAGGGGCATCAGCCCCAGCATTTT
j_call: TRBJ1-5
v_call: TRBV19
d_call: -
clone_size: once

cdr3_aa: CASSVGNSGSSDTQYF
cdr3_nt: TGTGCCAGCAGCGTAGGGAATAGCGGGAGTTCAGATACGCAGTATTTT
j_call: TRBJ2-3
v_call: TRBV9
d_call: TRBD2
clone_size: -

cdr3_aa: CASTSLGGGISYNEQFF
cdr3_nt: TGCGCCAGCACCTCCCTTGGTGGGGGGATCTCCTACAATGAGCAGTTCTTC
j_call: TRBJ2-1
v_call: TRBV5-1
d_call: -
clone_size: -

cdr3_aa: CAISESRETQYF
cdr3_nt: TGTGCCATCAGTGAGTCTAGAGAGACCCAGTACTTC
j_call: TRBJ2-5
v_call: TRBV10-3
d_call: -
clone_size: -

cdr3_aa: CASTKDRGRKEKLFF
cdr3_nt: TGTGCCAGTACCAAGGACAGGGGGCGTAAAGAAAAACTGTTTTTT
j_call: TRBJ1-4
v_call: TRBV19
d_call: TRBD1
clone_size: -

cdr3_aa: CASSLRTSSGGETQYF
cdr3_nt: TGTGCCAGCTCACTACGGACTAGCAGTGGAGGGGAGACCCAGTACTTC
j_call: TRBJ2-5
v_call: TRBV18
d_call: TRBD2
clone_size: -

cdr3_aa: CASSDRDRVGYTF
cdr3_nt: TGTGCCAGCAGTGACCGGGACAGGGTCGGCTACACCTTC
j_call: TRBJ1-2
v_call: TRBV6-1
d_call: TRBD1
clone_size: once

cdr3_aa: CASRRGDSWEQYF
cdr3_nt: TGTGCCAGCAGGCGGGGGGATTCTTGGGAGCAGTACTTC
j_call: TRBJ2-7
v_call: TRBV2
d_call: TRBD2
clone_size: -